One TCR beta chain is described in this entry. Its target is not known. Libraries were prepared by immunoSEQ multiplex PCR; TCRdb keeps only in-frame clonotypes and omits some of them. Here the sample spans roughly 20,000 clones, roughly nine tenths being singletons. The data derive from a study of T cells in localized non-small cell lung cancer. Broader study findings: Owing to sequencing of a solitary tumor region, heterogeneity cannot be discounted. Higher blood T cell density tracked longer overall survival.

CDR3 length equals 15 residues. V lost 3 bases and J 5 bases, leaving 15 bases between the germline ends. From germline, CDR1 is MDHEN and CDR2 SYDVKM. The sequence derives from a woman aged 40-69 years with stage I lung adenocarcinoma. J is TRBJ2-3 and V is TRBV28, with TRBD2 as a possible D gene (7 bases). The material was peripheral blood, obtained before any cancer treatment. CDR3 region: CASSFWGAGEDTQYF. DNA for the CDR3: TGTGCCAGCAGTTTTTGGGGGGCGGGAGAAGATACGCAGTATTTT.